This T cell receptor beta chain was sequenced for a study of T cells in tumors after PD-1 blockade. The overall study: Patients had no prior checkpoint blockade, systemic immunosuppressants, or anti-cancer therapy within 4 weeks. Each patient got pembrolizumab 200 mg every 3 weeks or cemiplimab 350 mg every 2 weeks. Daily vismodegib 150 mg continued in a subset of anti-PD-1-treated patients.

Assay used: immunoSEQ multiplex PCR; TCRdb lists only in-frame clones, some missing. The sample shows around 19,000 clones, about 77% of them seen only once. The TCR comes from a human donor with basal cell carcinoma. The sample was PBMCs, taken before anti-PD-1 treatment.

The CDR3 DNA follows: TGTGCCAGCAGCTTTGGATCGGCTATCCAAGAGACCCAGTACTTC. Translation gives CASSFGSAIQETQYF. The chain combines TRBV7-9 with TRBJ2-5; D is unclear. Germline lookup yields CDR1 SEHNR and CDR2 FQNEAQ (reference sequence). Trimming took 3 bases from V and 1 from J, leaving 12 bases between them. The length of the CDR3 is 15 residues.